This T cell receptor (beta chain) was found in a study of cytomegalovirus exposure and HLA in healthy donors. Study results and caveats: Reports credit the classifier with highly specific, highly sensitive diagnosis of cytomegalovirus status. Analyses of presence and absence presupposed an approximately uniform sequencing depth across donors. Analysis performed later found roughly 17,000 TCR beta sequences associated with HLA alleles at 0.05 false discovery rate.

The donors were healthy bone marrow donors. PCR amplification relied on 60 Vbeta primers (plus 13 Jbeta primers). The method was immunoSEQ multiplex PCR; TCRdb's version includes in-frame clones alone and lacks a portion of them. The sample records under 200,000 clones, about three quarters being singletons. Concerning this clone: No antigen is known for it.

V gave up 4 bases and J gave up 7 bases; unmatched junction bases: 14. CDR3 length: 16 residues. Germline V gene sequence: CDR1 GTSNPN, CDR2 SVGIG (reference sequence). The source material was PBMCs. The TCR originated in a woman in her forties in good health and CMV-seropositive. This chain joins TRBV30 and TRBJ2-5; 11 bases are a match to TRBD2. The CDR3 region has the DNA TGTGCCTGGACTACCGGACTAGCGGGCCTCCGAGGGACCCAGTACTTC. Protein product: CAWTTGLAGLRGTQYF.